These 6 T cell receptor beta chains originate from one sample sequenced in a study of PD-L1 blockade in urothelial cancer. Generated by immunoSEQ multiplex PCR, the TCRdb table keeps only in-frame clones and is missing some. The data hold approximately 100,000 clones, with over 75% observed a single time. The sample in question was PBMCs, obtained around atezolizumab (anti-PD-L1) treatment. Source of these receptors: a middle-aged man with urothelial cancer.

J is TRBJ2-1 and V is TRBV2, with D perhaps matching TRBD1 (5 bases). The V gene lost 6 bases and the J gene lost 3 bases, with 6 bases spanning the gap. Germline V gene lookup returns CDR1 SNHLY and CDR2 FYNNEI. This CDR3 region has 12 residues. The CDR3, as DNA: TGTGCCAGCAGGGACAACTACAATGAGCAGTTCTTC. Protein sequence: CASRDNYNEQFF.

The table lists this clone with a count of one. V usage is TRBV7-9 and J usage is TRBJ2-3; D might be TRBD2 (6 bases). The V and J ends lost 2 bases and 2 bases respectively, with 20 bases between them. The CDR3 has 18 residues. The germline V gene encodes CDR1 SEHNR and CDR2 FQNEAQ (reference sequence). CDR3 nucleotide sequence: TGTGCCAGCAGCTTACAGTCGGGAGCCCTTCACGCCACAGATACGCAGTATTTT. It translates to CASSLQSGALHATDTQYF. Full variable domain (outside the CDR3, taken from reference TRBV7-9 and TRBJ2-3): DTGVSQNPRHKITKRGQNVTFRCDPISEHNRLYWYRQTLGQGPEFLTYFQNEAQLEKSRLLSDRFSAERPKGSFSTLEIQRTEQGDSAMYLCASSLQSGALHATDTQYFGPGTRLTVL.

The J gene is TRBJ1-4, the V gene TRBV21-1. TRBV21-1 counts as a pseudogene. This CDR3 has 13 amino acids. Here the CDR3 reads CASNRRANEKLFF. CDR3 DNA: TGTGCCAGCAATCGGCGGGCAAATGAAAAACTGTTTTTT.

The chain joins TRBV5-1 to TRBJ2-1, with a tentative D call TRBD2 (5 bases). CDR3 length equals 15 residues. The V end lost 5 bases, the J end lost 0 bases, and 12 bases lay between the germline ends. CDR1 is SGHRS and CDR2 is YFSETQ in the germline V gene. CDR3 protein: CASRESGSSYNEQFF. The CDR3 DNA is TGCGCCAGCAGGGAGAGCGGCAGCTCCTACAATGAGCAGTTCTTC.

This chain connects TRBV5-4 to TRBJ2-7; D may be TRBD1 (5 bases). Trimming pared 2 bases from V and 3 bases from J, leaving 12 bases between. From germline, CDR1 is SGHNT and CDR2 YYREEE (reference sequence). CDR3 length equals 14 residues. The CDR3 region is CASSFRAKGYEQYF. DNA for the CDR3: TGTGCCAGCAGCTTCAGGGCCAAGGGCTACGAGCAGTACTTC. The full variable domain, with the rest looked up from reference TRBV5-4 and TRBJ2-7, is ETGVTQSPTHLIKTRGQQVTLRCSSQSGHNTVSWYQQALGQGPQFIFQYYREEENGRGNFPPRFSGLQFPNYSSELNVNALELDDSALYLCASSFRAKGYEQYFGPGTRLTVT.

V gene TRBV7-8 combines with J gene TRBJ1-5; 11 bases agree with TRBD1. V trimming: 5 bases; J trimming: 4 bases; junction bases outside the gene matches: 7. Germline CDR1 is SGHVS and CDR2 is FQNEAQ. The CDR3 has 16 residues. The CDR3: CASSPRTGGANQPQHF. The CDR3 DNA reads as TGTGCCAGCAGCCCGAGGACAGGGGGCGCGAATCAGCCCCAGCATTTT.